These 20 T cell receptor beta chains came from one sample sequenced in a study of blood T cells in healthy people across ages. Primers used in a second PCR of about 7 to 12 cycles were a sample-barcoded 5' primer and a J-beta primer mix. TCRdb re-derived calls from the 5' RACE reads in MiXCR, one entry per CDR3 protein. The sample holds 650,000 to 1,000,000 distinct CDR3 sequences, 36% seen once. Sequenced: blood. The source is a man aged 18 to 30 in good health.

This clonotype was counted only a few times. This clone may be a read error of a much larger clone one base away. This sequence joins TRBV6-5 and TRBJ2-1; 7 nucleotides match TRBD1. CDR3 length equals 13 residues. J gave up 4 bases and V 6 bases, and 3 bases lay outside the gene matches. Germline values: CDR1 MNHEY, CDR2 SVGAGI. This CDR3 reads CASRGDRYNEQFF. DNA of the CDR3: TGTGCCAGCAGGGGGGACAGATACAATGAGCAGTTCTTC.

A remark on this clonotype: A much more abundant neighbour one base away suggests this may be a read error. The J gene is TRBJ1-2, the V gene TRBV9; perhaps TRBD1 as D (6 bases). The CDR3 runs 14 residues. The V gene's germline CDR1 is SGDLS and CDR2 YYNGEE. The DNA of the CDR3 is TGTGCCAGCAGCGTCGGACAGAGGAGCTATGGCCACACCTTC. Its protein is CASSVGQRSYGHTF.

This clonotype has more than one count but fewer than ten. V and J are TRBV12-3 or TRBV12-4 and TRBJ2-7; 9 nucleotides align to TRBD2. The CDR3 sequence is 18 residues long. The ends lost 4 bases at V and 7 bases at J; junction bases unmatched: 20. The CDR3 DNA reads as TGTGCCAGCAGTTCATGGGCTAGCGGGGCCCTCTCCTACAATGAGCAGTACTTC. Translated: CASSSWASGALSYNEQYF.

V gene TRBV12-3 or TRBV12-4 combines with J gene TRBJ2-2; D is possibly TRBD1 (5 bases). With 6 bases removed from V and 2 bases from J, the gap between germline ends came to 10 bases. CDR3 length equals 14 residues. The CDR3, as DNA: TGTGCCAGCAGACCAGGGCCAAACACCGGGGAGCTGTTTTTT. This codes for CASRPGPNTGELFF.

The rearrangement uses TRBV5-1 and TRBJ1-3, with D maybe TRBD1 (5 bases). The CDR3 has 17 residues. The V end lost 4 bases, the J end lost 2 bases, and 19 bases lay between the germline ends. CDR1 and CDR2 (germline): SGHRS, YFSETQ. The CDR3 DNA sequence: TGCGCCAGCAGCCCGGGGCAGGCAATCCGGGCTGGAAACACCATATATTTT. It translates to CASSPGQAIRAGNTIYF.

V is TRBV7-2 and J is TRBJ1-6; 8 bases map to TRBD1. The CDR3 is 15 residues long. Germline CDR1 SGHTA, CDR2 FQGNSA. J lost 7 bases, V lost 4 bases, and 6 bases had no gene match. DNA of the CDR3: TGTGCCAGCAGCTCACTGACAGGGGTGAATTCACCCCTCCACTTT. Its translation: CASSSLTGVNSPLHF. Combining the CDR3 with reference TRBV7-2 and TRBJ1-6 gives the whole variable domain GAGVSQSPSNKVTEKGKDVELRCDPISGHTALYWYRQSLGQGLEFLIYFQGNSAPDKSGLPSDRFSAERTGGSVSTLTIQRTQQEDSAVYLCASSSLTGVNSPLHFGNGTRLTVT.

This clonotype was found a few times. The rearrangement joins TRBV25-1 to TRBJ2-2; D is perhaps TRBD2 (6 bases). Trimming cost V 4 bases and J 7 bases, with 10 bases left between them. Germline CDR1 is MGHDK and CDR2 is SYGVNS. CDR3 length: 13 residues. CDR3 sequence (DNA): TGTGCCAGCAGTGCAGGAGGGTACGGGGAGCTGTTTTTT. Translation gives CASSAGGYGELFF.

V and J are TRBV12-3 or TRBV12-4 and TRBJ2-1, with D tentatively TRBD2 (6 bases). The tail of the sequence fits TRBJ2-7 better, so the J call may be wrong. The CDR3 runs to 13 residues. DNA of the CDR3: TGTGCCAGCGGAACTAGCTCCTACAATGAGCAGTACTTC. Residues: CASGTSSYNEQYF.

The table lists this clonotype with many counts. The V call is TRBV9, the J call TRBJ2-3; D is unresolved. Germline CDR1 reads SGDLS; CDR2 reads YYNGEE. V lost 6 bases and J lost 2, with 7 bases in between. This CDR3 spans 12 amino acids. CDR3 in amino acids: CASTSVTDTQYF. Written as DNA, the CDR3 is TGTGCCAGCACCTCCGTCACAGATACGCAGTATTTT.

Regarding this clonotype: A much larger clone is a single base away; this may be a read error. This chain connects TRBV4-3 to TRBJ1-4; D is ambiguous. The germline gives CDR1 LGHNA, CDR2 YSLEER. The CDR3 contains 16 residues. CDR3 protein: CAGSQDFNIRNEKLFF. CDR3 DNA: TGCGCCGGCAGCCAAGATTTCAATATCCGGAATGAAAAACTGTTTTTT.

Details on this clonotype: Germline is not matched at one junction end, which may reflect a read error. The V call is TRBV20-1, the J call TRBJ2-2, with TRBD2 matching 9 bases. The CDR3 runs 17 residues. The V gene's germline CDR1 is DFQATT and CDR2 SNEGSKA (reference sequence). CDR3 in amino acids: CSARDRSTSGNTGELFF. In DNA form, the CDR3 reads TGTAGTGCTAGAGACCGATCGACTAGCGGAAACACCGGGGAGCTGTTTTTT.

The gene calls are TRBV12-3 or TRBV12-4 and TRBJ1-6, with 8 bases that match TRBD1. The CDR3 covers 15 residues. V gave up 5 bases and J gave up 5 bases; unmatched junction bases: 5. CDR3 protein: CASSVGQGNNSPLHF. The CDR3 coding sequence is TGTGCCAGCAGTGTCGGACAGGGTAATAATTCACCCCTCCACTTT.

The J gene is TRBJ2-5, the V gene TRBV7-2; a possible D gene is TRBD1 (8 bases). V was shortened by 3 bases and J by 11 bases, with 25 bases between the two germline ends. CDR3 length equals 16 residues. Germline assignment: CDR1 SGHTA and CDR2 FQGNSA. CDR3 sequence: CASSLGETGGVREQYF. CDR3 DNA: TGTGCCAGCAGCTTGGGTGAAACAGGGGGGGTCAGGGAGCAGTACTTC.

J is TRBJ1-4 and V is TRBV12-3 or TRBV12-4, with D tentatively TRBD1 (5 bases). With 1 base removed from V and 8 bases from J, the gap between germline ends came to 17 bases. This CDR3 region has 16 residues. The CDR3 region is CASSLGMLGHDEKLFF. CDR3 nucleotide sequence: TGTGCCAGCAGTTTAGGGATGCTTGGACACGACGAAAAACTGTTTTTT.

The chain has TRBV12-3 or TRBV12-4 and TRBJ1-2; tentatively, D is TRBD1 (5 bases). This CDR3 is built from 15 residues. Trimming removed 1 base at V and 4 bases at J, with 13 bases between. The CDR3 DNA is TGTGCCAGCAGTTTAGATAGCAGGGTCAGCTATGGCTACACCTTC. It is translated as CASSLDSRVSYGYTF.

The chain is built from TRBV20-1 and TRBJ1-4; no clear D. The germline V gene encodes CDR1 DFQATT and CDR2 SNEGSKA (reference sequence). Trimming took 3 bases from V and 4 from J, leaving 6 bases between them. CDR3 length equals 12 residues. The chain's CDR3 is CSASQNNEKLFF. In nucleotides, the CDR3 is TGCAGTGCTAGCCAGAATAATGAAAAACTGTTTTTT.

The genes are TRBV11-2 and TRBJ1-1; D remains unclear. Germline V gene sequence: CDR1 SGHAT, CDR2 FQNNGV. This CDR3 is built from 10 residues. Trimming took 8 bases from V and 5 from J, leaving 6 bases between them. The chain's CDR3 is CASLGTEAFF. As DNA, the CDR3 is TGTGCCAGCCTAGGGACTGAAGCTTTCTTT.

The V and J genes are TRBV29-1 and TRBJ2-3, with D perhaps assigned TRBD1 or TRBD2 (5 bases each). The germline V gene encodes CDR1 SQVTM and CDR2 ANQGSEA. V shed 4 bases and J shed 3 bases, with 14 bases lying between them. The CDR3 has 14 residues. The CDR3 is CSVVMGDGTDTQYF. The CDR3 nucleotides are TGCAGCGTTGTAATGGGGGATGGTACAGATACGCAGTATTTT.

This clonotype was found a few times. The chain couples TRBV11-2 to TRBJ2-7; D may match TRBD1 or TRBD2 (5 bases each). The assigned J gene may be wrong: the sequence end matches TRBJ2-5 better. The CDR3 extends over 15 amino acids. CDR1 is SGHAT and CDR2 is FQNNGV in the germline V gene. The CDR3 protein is CASSPTGTMQETQYF. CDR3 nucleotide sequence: TGTGCCAGCAGCCCCACCGGGACGATGCAAGAGACCCAGTACTTC.

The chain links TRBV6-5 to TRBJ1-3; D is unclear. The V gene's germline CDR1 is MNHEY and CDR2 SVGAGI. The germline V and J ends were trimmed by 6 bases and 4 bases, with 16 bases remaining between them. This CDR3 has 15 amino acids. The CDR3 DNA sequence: TGTGCCAGCAGCCAACTCACCCCGACGGGAAACACCATATATTTT. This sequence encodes CASSQLTPTGNTIYF.